Presented here are 15 T cell receptor beta chains from one specimen sequenced in a study of naive and memory T cell subsets. Antigens of these TCRs are unknown. Findings and caveats of the study: Naive repertoires, especially CD8, held a few larger clonotypes, possibly memory cells re-expressing CD45RA.

Both TRBC1 and TRBC2 were covered by a beta constant-region primer of two equimolar oligonucleotides. Ligated cDNA was amplified by four rounds of PCR with nested alpha and beta constant-region primers and SP2. TCRdb fed the UMI-ligation and nested PCR reads into MiXCR, producing one record per CDR3 protein. The repertoire holds tens of thousands of distinct CDR3 sequences, with roughly 10% as singletons. Sequenced material: naive CD4+ T cells from blood. These TCRs come from a human donor in good health.

The chain has TRBV2 and TRBJ2-1; D call uncertain. The CDR3 length is 14 residues. Germline-derived CDR1 and CDR2 are SNHLY and FYNNEI. V lost 6 bases to trimming and J lost 5 bases, with 14 bases between them. The CDR3 sequence is CASRNRLEDNEQFF. CDR3 coding DNA: TGTGCCAGCAGGAACCGACTTGAAGACAATGAGCAGTTCTTC.

Ten or more counts support this clonotype. The chain couples TRBV6-2 or TRBV6-3 to TRBJ1-1; D might be TRBD1 (6 bases). In germline, CDR1 is MNHEY, CDR2 SVGEGT. The length of the CDR3 is 13 residues. With 5 bases removed from V and 1 base from J, the gap between germline ends came to 8 bases. The CDR3 DNA sequence: TGTGCCAGCAGTCTCAGGGGGAACACTGAAGCTTTCTTT. Protein sequence: CASSLRGNTEAFF.

DNA for the CDR3: TGCGCCAGCAGCCAAGAGCGCAGCAATCAGCCCCAGCATTTT. It is translated as CASSQERSNQPQHF. This sequence joins TRBV4-3 and TRBJ1-5; no definite D call. Trimming shortened V by 0 bases and J by 1 base, and 4 bases separated the two germline ends. From germline, CDR1 is LGHNA and CDR2 YSLEER. There are 14 residues in the CDR3.

The chain recombines TRBV18 with TRBJ1-1; D remains unclear. CDR3 length: 13 residues. Germline V CDR1 and CDR2: KGHSH, LQKENI. The V gene lost 0 bases and the J gene lost 5 bases, with 7 bases spanning the gap. The CDR3 protein is CASSPPVQTEAFF. DNA for the CDR3: TGTGCCAGCTCACCACCGGTGCAGACTGAAGCTTTCTTT.

In its sample, this clonotype was seen a few times. V usage is TRBV20-1 and J usage is TRBJ1-1; 7 bases are a match to TRBD1. Germline-derived CDR1 and CDR2 are DFQATT and SNEGSKA (reference sequence). The junction had 11 bases not matched to a gene; V was cut back by 5 bases and J by 8 bases. CDR3 length equals 13 residues. CDR3 amino acids: CSASNRGMVEAFF. In nucleotides, the CDR3 is TGCAGTGCTTCAAACAGGGGTATGGTCGAAGCTTTCTTT.

V is TRBV27 and J is TRBJ1-1; possibly TRBD1 for D (6 bases). Trimming took 4 bases from V and 2 from J, leaving 20 bases between them. From germline, CDR1 is MNHEY and CDR2 SMNVEV (reference sequence). This CDR3 has 17 amino acids. In DNA form, the CDR3 reads TGTGCCAGCAGTTATTCAGCCAGGGGCTCCCTTAACACTGAAGCTTTCTTT. Residues: CASSYSARGSLNTEAFF.

In this sample, this clonotype turned up a few times. The V gene is TRBV6-1, the J gene TRBJ1-2, with 7 bases identical to TRBD1. The CDR3 is 12 residues long. J gave up 5 bases and V 8 bases, and 5 bases lay outside the gene matches. CDR1 and CDR2 from the germline V gene are MNHNS and SASEGT. The CDR3 reads CASADRAYGYTF. CDR3 nucleotide sequence: TGTGCCAGCGCCGACAGGGCGTATGGCTACACCTTC.

This clonotype appeared many times. The CDR3 bases are TGTGCCAGCAGCTCCAGGGGGGGGGTGGAGACCCAGTACTTC. Translated: CASSSRGGVETQYF. The chain couples TRBV5-4 to TRBJ2-5; either TRBD1 or TRBD2 may fit D (7 bases each). CDR1 and CDR2 from the germline V gene are SGHNT and YYREEE (reference sequence). V gave up 3 bases and J gave up 5 bases, with 14 bases separating them. The CDR3 loop spans 14 amino acids.

This clonotype occurred many times. The rearrangement links TRBV6-4 to TRBJ2-7, with D possibly matching TRBD1 (6 bases). The germline V gene encodes CDR1 MRHNA and CDR2 SNTAGT. This CDR3 is built from 14 residues. The germline V and J ends were trimmed by 6 bases and 6 bases, with 18 bases remaining between them. As DNA, the CDR3 is TGTGCCAGCAGGCGAGAACAGGGAAACAGCGAGCAGTACTTC. Its translation is CASRREQGNSEQYF.

This clonotype was seen only a few times. The V call is TRBV5-5, the J call TRBJ2-5; TRBD2 aligns across 7 bases. The CDR3 runs 13 residues. Germline V gene data show CDR1 as SGHKS and CDR2 as YYEKEE (reference sequence). V shed 0 bases, J shed 5 bases, and the junction held 1 base outside the gene matches. The CDR3 loop reads CASSLGAGETQYF. CDR3 sequence (DNA): TGTGCCAGCAGCTTGGGAGCGGGGGAGACCCAGTACTTC.

Note on this clonotype: A much larger clone differs from this one at a single base, so this may be a read error. The chain combines TRBV6-6 with TRBJ2-3; D ambiguous. Judging by the DNA end, TRBJ1-5 fits better; the J call may be wrong. The CDR3 spans 12 residues. Per the germline V gene, CDR1 is MNHNY and CDR2 is SVGAGI (reference sequence). CDR3 nucleotides: TGTGCCAGCAGTTACGGCCGATATACGCAGCATTTT. Translation: CASSYGRYTQHF.

This chain connects TRBV12-3 or TRBV12-4 to TRBJ2-1, with D possibly matching TRBD2 (6 bases). Trimming stripped 3 bases from V and 8 bases from J, with 17 bases between. The CDR3 extends over 15 amino acids. The CDR3 protein is CASSFSPEGYHEQFF. The CDR3 coding sequence is TGTGCCAGCAGTTTCAGTCCGGAGGGGTATCATGAGCAGTTCTTC.

The chain carries TRBV6-5 and TRBJ2-3; 7 bases agree with TRBD2. Per germline, CDR1 MNHEY and CDR2 SVGAGI. CDR3 length equals 15 residues. The trim removed 2 bases at V and 0 bases at J, leaving 2 bases unmatched. The CDR3 DNA is TGTGCCAGCAGTTACGGGCGGGGGAGCACAGATACGCAGTATTTT. This gives the protein CASSYGRGSTDTQYF.

This clonotype occurred a few times. The chain joins TRBV14 to TRBJ2-3; TRBD2 matches 9 bases. V lost 2 bases to trimming and J lost 4 bases; unmatched junction nucleotides: 10. The CDR3 runs 17 residues. Germline CDR1 SGHDN, CDR2 FVKESK. DNA for the CDR3: TGTGCCAGCAGCCAAATCTTTAGCGGGAGTGATGCAGATACGCAGTATTTT. Its protein is CASSQIFSGSDADTQYF. Using reference TRBV14 and TRBJ2-3 for the parts outside the CDR3, the full variable domain is EAGVTQFPSHSVIEKGQTVTLRCDPISGHDNLYWYRRVMGKEIKFLLHFVKESKQDESGMPNNRFLAERTGGTYSTLKVQPAELEDSGVYFCASSQIFSGSDADTQYFGPGTRLTVL.

The chain is built from TRBV21-1 and TRBJ2-1. TRBV21-1 represents a pseudogene. The CDR3 has 10 residues. CDR3 sequence: CASRDNEQFF. CDR3 nucleotide sequence: TGTGCCAGCAGGGACAATGAGCAGTTCTTC.